Below, 5 T cell receptor beta chains from the same sample are listed, as sequenced in a study of OX40 agonist ivuxolimab in advanced cancers. Using immunoSEQ multiplex PCR, the repertoire was profiled, and TCRdb retains in-frame clones only, with some absent. Of about 51,000 clones detected, around 77% appear once; the ten largest clones hold approximately 2%. The sample in question was CD4+ or CD8+ T cells sorted from blood, obtained in a trial of the OX40 agonist ivuxolimab. These receptor sequences come from an adult with an advanced solid tumor such as melanoma, head and neck, liver or kidney cancer.

This chain joins TRBV7-9 and TRBJ2-1; TRBD1 is a possible D gene (6 bases). Germline-derived CDR1 and CDR2 are SEHNR and FQNEAQ (reference sequence). V was cut by 1 base and J by 4 bases, with 20 bases left in between. The CDR3 contains 18 residues. The CDR3 here is CASSLGLSLGAVYNEQFF. The CDR3 bases are TGTGCCAGCAGCTTAGGCCTGTCTCTGGGGGCGGTATACAATGAGCAGTTCTTC.

The chain carries TRBV5-1 and TRBJ1-5; unclear D gene. There are 16 residues in the CDR3. Deletions cut 0 bases from V and 0 bases from J, with 10 bases between. CDR1 is SGHRS, CDR2 YFSETQ, per germline. The CDR3 bases are TGCGCCAGCAGCTTGGAGCCAGTACCTAGCAATCAGCCCCAGCATTTT. It encodes CASSLEPVPSNQPQHF. Filled out from reference TRBV5-1 and TRBJ1-5, the complete variable domain reads KAGVTQTPRYLIKTRGQQVTLSCSPISGHRSVSWYQQTPGQGLQFLFEYFSETQRNKGNFPGRFSGRQFSNSRSEMNVSTLELGDSALYLCASSLEPVPSNQPQHFGDGTRLSIL.

The CDR3 here is CASQLAGGLDTQYF. The CDR3 DNA reads TGTGCCAGCCAGCTAGCGGGAGGGCTGGATACGCAGTATTTT. The gene calls are TRBV5-4 and TRBJ2-3, with 12 bases aligning to TRBD2. Trimming took 7 bases from V and 6 from J; bases not matched to a gene: 6. The CDR3 totals 14 residues. Germline CDR1 is SGHNT and CDR2 is YYREEE (reference sequence).

The V and J genes are TRBV6-1 and TRBJ1-3; D ambiguous. Deletions cut 4 bases from V and 4 bases from J, with 14 bases between. The V gene's germline CDR1 is MNHNS and CDR2 SASEGT. This CDR3 is built from 15 residues. The CDR3 bases are TGTGCCAGCAGTGTTAGTTGGAACCCAGGAAACACCATATATTTT. Translated, it gives CASSVSWNPGNTIYF.

This clone was counted a single time. This sequence joins TRBV28 and TRBJ2-5; 12 bases agree with TRBD2. The CDR3 covers 16 residues. Germline-derived CDR1 and CDR2 are MDHEN and SYDVKM. The V segment lost 5 bases and the J segment 4 bases; nucleotides outside the gene matches: 8. The DNA for the CDR3 is TGTGCCAGCAGTCGCACGCCGGGACTAGCGGGAGAGACCCAGTACTTC. This translates into CASSRTPGLAGETQYF.